A selection of T cell receptor beta chains follows, all from one sample in a study of blood T cell repertoires in COVID-19. Using immunoSEQ multiplex PCR, the repertoire was profiled, and TCRdb retains in-frame clones only, with some absent. The table lists under 350,000 clones, about 88% of them singletons. Sequencing was performed on peripheral blood. The receptor set was obtained from a man between 18 and 35 years old with active or convalescent COVID-19. Each CDR3 is given with its conserved first and last residue. The order of the fields is J gene, CDR3 length, V gene, CDR3 protein.

TRBJ1-1 | 12 | TRBV4-1 | CASSQVNTEAFF
TRBJ1-2 | 12 | TRBV28 | CASRNSGYGYTF
TRBJ1-1 | 12 | TRBV2 | CASSQENTEAFF
TRBJ2-2 | 13 | TRBV9 | CASSPREAGELFF
TRBJ2-3 | 16 | TRBV5-1 | CASMASGYVGTDTQYF
TRBJ2-5 | 15 | TRBV5-1 | CASSLNSGTEETQYF
TRBJ1-5 | 20 | TRBV7-6 | CASSSLDRFHITPCNQPQHF
TRBJ1-5 | 17 | TRBV19 | CASSIHQAGYSNQPQHF
TRBJ1-6 | 14 | TRBV3-1/TRBV3-2 | CASKTGQFNSPLHF
TRBJ2-2 | 13 | TRBV6-5 | CASSFQGNGELFF
TRBJ1-1 | 14 | TRBV19 | CASRLTGLGTEAFF
TRBJ2-7 | 17 | TRBV11-3 | CASSLDIGAGQGYEQYF